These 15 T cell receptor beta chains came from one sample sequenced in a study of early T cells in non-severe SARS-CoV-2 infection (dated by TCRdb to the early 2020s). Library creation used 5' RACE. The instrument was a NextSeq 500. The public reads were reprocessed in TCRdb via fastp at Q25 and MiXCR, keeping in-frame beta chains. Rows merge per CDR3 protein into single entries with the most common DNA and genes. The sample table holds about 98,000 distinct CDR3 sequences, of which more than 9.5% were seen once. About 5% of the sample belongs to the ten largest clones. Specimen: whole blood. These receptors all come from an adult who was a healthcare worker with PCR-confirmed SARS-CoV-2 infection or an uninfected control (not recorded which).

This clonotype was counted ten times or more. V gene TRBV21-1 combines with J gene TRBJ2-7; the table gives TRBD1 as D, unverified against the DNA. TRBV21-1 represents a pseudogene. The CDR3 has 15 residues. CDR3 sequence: CASSNEAGQLYEQYF. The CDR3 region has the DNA TGTGCCAGCAGCAATGAGGCGGGACAGCTATACGAGCAGTACTTC.

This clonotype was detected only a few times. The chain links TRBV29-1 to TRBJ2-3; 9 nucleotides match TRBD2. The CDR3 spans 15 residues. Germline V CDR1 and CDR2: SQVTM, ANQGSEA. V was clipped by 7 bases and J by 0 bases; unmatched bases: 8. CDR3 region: CSARSGGRSTDTQYF. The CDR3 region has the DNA TGCAGCGCTAGGAGCGGGGGGCGAAGCACAGATACGCAGTATTTT.

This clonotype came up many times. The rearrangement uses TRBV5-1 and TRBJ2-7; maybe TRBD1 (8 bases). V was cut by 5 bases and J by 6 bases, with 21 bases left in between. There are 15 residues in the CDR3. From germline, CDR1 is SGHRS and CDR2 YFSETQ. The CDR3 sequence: CASRIELTGEGEQYF. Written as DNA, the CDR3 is TGCGCCAGCAGAATCGAATTGACAGGGGAGGGCGAGCAGTACTTC.

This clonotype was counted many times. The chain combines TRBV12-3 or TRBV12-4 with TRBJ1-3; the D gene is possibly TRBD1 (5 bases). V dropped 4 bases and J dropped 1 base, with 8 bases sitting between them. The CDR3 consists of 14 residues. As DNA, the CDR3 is TGTGCCAGCAGTTACGGGGGTTCTGGAAACACCATATATTTT. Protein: CASSYGGSGNTIYF.

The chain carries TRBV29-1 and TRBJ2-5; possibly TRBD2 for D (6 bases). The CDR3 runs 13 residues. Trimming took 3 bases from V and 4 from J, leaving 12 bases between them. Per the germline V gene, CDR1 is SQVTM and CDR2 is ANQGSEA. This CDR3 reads CSVERDERETQYF. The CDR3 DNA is TGCAGCGTTGAGCGGGATGAGAGAGAGACCCAGTACTTC.

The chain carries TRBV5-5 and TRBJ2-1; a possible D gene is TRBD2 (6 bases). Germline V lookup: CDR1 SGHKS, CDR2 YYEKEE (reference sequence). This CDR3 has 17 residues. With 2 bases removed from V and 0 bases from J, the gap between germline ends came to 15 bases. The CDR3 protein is CASSFRGGESSYNEQFF. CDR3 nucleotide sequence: TGTGCCAGCAGCTTCCGAGGAGGGGAGAGCTCCTACAATGAGCAGTTCTTC. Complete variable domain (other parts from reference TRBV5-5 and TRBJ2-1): DAGVTQSPTHLIKTRGQQVTLRCSPISGHKSVSWYQQVLGQGPQFIFQYYEKEERGRGNFPDRFSARQFPNYSSELNVNALLLGDSALYLCASSFRGGESSYNEQFFGPGTRLTVL.

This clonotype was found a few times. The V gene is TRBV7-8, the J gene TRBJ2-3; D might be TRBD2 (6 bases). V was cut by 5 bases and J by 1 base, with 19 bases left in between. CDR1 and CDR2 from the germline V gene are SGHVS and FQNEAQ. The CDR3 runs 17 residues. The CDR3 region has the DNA TGTGCCAGCAGCGCCCCCAAAGCGGGCGGGGGCACAGATACGCAGTATTTT. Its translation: CASSAPKAGGGTDTQYF.

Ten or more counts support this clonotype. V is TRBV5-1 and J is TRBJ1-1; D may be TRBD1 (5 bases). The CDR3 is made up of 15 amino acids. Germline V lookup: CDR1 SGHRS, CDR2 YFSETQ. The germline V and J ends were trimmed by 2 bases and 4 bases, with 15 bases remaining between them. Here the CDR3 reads CASSFFQGTGTEAFF. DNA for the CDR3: TGCGCCAGCAGCTTTTTTCAGGGAACGGGCACTGAAGCTTTCTTT.

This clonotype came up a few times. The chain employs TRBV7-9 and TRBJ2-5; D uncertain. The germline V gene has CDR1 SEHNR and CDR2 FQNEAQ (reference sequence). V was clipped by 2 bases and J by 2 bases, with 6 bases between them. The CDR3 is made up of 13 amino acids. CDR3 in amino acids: CASSLQAQETQYF. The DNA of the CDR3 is TGTGCCAGCAGCTTACAGGCTCAAGAGACCCAGTACTTC.

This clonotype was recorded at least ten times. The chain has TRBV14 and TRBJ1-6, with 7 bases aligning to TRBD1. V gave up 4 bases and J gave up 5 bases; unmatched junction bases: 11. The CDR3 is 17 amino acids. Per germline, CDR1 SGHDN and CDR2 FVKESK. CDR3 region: CASSPLLGTENNSPLHF. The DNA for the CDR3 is TGTGCCAGCAGCCCCCTTCTCGGGACAGAGAATAATTCACCCCTCCACTTT.

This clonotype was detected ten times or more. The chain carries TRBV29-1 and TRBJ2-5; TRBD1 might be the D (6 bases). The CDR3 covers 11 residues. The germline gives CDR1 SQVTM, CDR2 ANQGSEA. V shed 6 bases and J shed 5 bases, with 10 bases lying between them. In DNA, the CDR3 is TGCAGCGTCACAACAGGGGAGACCCAGTACTTC. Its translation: CSVTTGETQYF. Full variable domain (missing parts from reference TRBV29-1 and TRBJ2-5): SAVISQKPSRDICQRGTSLTIQCQVDSQVTMMFWYRQQPGQSLTLIATANQGSEATYESGFVIDKFPISRPNLTFSTLTVSNMSPEDSSIYLCSVTTGETQYFGPGTRLLVL.

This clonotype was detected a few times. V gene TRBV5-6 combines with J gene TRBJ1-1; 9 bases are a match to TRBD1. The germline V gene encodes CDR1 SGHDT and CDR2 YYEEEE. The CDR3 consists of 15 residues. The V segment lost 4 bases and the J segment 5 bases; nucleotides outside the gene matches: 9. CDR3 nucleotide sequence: TGTGCCAGCAGCGCGACAGGGGGGACGGGTACTGAAGCTTTCTTT. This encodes CASSATGGTGTEAFF. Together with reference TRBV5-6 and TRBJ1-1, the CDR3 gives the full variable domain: DAGVTQSPTHLIKTRGQQVTLRCSPKSGHDTVSWYQQALGQGPQFIFQYYEEEERQRGNFPDRFSGHQFPNYSSELNVNALLLGDSALYLCASSATGGTGTEAFFGQGTRLTVV.

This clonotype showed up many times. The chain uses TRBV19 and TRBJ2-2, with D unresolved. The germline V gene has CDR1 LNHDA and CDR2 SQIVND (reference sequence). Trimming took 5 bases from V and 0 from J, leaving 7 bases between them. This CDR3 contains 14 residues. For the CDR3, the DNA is TGTGCCAGTAGTGGCAGCGCGAACACCGGGGAGCTGTTTTTT. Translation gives CASSGSANTGELFF. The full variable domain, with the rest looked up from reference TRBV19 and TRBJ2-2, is DGGITQSPKYLFRKEGQNVTLSCEQNLNHDAMYWYRQDPGQGLRLIYYSQIVNDFQKGDIAEGYSVSREKKESFPLTVTSAQKNPTAFYLCASSGSANTGELFFGEGSRLTVL.

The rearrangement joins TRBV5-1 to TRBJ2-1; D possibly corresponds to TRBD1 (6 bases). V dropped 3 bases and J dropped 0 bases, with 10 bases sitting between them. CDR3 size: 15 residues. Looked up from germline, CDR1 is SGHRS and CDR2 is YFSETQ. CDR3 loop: CASSWTDSSYNEQFF. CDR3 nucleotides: TGCGCCAGCAGCTGGACAGATAGCTCCTACAATGAGCAGTTCTTC.

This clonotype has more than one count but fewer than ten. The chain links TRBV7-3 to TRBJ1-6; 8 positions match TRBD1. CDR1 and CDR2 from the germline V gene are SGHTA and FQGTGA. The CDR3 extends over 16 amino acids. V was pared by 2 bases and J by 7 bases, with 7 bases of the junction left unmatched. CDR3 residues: CASSLWDRSWNSPLHF. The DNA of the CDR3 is TGTGCCAGCAGCTTATGGGACAGGTCGTGGAATTCACCCCTCCACTTT.